These 29 T cell receptor beta chains originate from one sample sequenced in a study of shared clonotypes between healthy human individuals. The data were produced by immunoSEQ multiplex PCR, yet TCRdb's version contains in-frame clones alone and is incomplete. The sample lists approximately 640,000 clones; around 72% were seen once. Sequencing was done on a sample of memory CD4+ T cells sorted from blood. The subset is: CD45RA-negative fraction. Receptors were obtained from a woman in her 30s in good health.

The chain couples TRBV2 to TRBJ2-7, with unresolved D. V gave up 3 bases and J gave up 3 bases, with 6 bases separating them. Per the germline V gene, CDR1 is SNHLY and CDR2 is FYNNEI. The CDR3 spans 12 residues. CDR3 amino acids: CASSEYSYEQYF. CDR3 coding DNA: TGTGCCAGCAGTGAGTACAGCTACGAGCAGTACTTC.

V usage is TRBV28 and J usage is TRBJ2-6; 7 bases agree with TRBD1. The junction had 13 bases not matched to a gene; V was cut back by 6 bases and J by 2 bases. CDR3 size: 18 residues. In germline, CDR1 is MDHEN, CDR2 SYDVKM. The CDR3 DNA is TGTGCCAGCAGCACCCCCCGGACAGGTTTGGCTGGGGCCAACGTCCTGACTTTC. Amino acids: CASSTPRTGLAGANVLTF.

This sequence joins TRBV7-3 and TRBJ2-1; 7 nucleotides match TRBD2. V lost 3 bases, J lost 5 bases, and 4 bases stayed unmatched. CDR3 size: 14 residues. CDR1 and CDR2 from the germline V gene are SGHTA and FQGTGA. CDR3 sequence reads: CASSFQGGDNEQFF. In DNA, the CDR3 is TGTGCCAGCAGCTTCCAGGGAGGGGACAATGAGCAGTTCTTC.

The J gene is TRBJ2-5, the V gene TRBV5-6; no definite D call. The V end lost 1 base, the J end lost 0 bases, and 10 bases lay between the germline ends. This CDR3 comprises 15 residues. Germline V lookup: CDR1 SGHDT, CDR2 YYEEEE. This chain's CDR3 is CASSLNRRYQETQYF. Here the CDR3 DNA reads TGTGCCAGCAGCTTGAACAGACGGTACCAAGAGACCCAGTACTTC.

The gene calls are TRBV4-1 and TRBJ1-4, with D hard to call. The CDR3 is 13 residues long. Trimming shortened V by 6 bases and J by 7 bases, and 12 bases separated the two germline ends. Germline V gives CDR1 MGHRA, CDR2 YSYEKL. Written as DNA, the CDR3 is TGCGCCAGCAGTTATCTGCGGGGTGAAAAACTGTTTTTT. Translated, it gives CASSYLRGEKLFF.

The chain links TRBV6-6 to TRBJ2-6, with D unclear. CDR3 length equals 13 residues. The germline V gene encodes CDR1 MNHNY and CDR2 SVGAGI (reference sequence). Trimming removed 7 bases from V and 3 bases from J, with 7 bases in between. CDR3 in amino acids: CASMRLGANVLTF. The CDR3, as DNA: TGTGCCAGCATGAGACTTGGGGCCAACGTCCTGACTTTC.

V gene TRBV5-4 combines with J gene TRBJ2-7; 7 bases line up with TRBD2. Per germline, CDR1 SGHNT and CDR2 YYREEE (reference sequence). V lost 4 bases, J lost 0 bases, and 4 bases stayed unmatched. The CDR3 runs 14 residues. The CDR3: CASSELANSYEQYF. The CDR3 DNA reads TGTGCCAGCAGCGAACTAGCGAACTCCTACGAGCAGTACTTC.

The chain carries TRBV30 and TRBJ1-1, with D hard to call. The V end was cut by 5 bases, the J end by 10 bases, with 17 bases between. The germline gives CDR1 GTSNPN, CDR2 SVGIG (reference sequence). This CDR3 has 12 amino acids. CDR3 DNA: TGTGCCTGGGGTCCCCGAGGCATTTCAGCTTTCTTT. Its protein product is CAWGPRGISAFF.

The V and J genes are TRBV27 and TRBJ1-2, with D possibly TRBD1 on 5 matching bases. The CDR3 spans 17 residues. CDR1 and CDR2 from the germline V gene are MNHEY and SMNVEV (reference sequence). V was trimmed by 7 bases and J by 6 bases, leaving 27 bases between them. CDR3 sequence: CASIKSPSGNARDGYTF. CDR3 DNA sequence: TGTGCCAGCATTAAGAGTCCCTCAGGGAACGCGAGGGATGGCTACACCTTC.

The rearrangement uses TRBV15 and TRBJ1-1; TRBD1 might be the D (6 bases). Germline assignment: CDR1 LNHNV and CDR2 YYDKDF (reference sequence). The CDR3 has 16 amino acids. The V end was cut by 5 bases, the J end by 0 bases, with 16 bases between. The CDR3 DNA is TGTGCCACCAGCCCTGGTGGGGGGCAACTGAACACTGAAGCTTTCTTT. As protein: CATSPGGGQLNTEAFF.

This sequence joins TRBV5-1 and TRBJ1-4; 7 nucleotides match TRBD1. Trimming cost V 0 bases and J 6 bases; bases outside gene matches: 5. The CDR3 has 15 residues. Germline values: CDR1 SGHRS, CDR2 YFSETQ. In DNA form, the CDR3 reads TGCGCCAGCAGCTTGGGTTCAGGGGGAGATGAAAAACTGTTTTTT. Translated: CASSLGSGGDEKLFF.

The rearrangement joins TRBV10-2 to TRBJ2-7; no clear D gene. This CDR3 spans 14 amino acids. V lost 1 base to trimming and J lost 6 bases, with 13 bases between them. Germline V gives CDR1 WSHSY, CDR2 SAAADI. This chain's CDR3 is CASSEFGVDSEQYF. The CDR3 bases are TGCGCCAGCAGTGAGTTTGGGGTAGATTCCGAGCAGTACTTC.

The chain uses TRBV7-8 and TRBJ2-3; D possibly matches TRBD1 or TRBD2 (5 bases each). CDR1 and CDR2 (germline): SGHVS, FQNEAQ. The CDR3 length is 17 residues. V was clipped by 0 bases and J by 8 bases, with 21 bases between them. The chain's CDR3 is CASSLAGGGRSVGTQYF. The CDR3 bases are TGTGCCAGCAGCTTAGCGGGTGGGGGTCGGTCGGTAGGTACGCAGTATTTT.

V and J are TRBV6-5 and TRBJ1-1, with D maybe TRBD1 (6 bases). CDR1 MNHEY and CDR2 SVGAGI come from the germline V gene. The V end was cut by 8 bases, the J end by 4 bases, with 17 bases between. The CDR3 is made up of 14 amino acids. The CDR3 protein is CASAIHREGTEAFF. As DNA, the CDR3 is TGTGCCAGCGCGATTCACAGGGAAGGCACTGAAGCTTTCTTT.

The gene calls are TRBV5-8 and TRBJ2-3, with no clear D. Trimming pared 2 bases from V and 7 bases from J, leaving 5 bases between. This CDR3 contains 11 residues. In germline, CDR1 is SGHTS, CDR2 YDEGEE. The CDR3 sequence: CASSFPYTQYF. DNA for the CDR3: TGTGCCAGCAGCTTTCCCTATACGCAGTATTTT.

The gene calls are TRBV19 and TRBJ2-2; no clear D gene. Germline CDR1 reads LNHDA; CDR2 reads SQIVND (reference sequence). The V gene lost 3 bases and the J gene lost 2 bases, with 7 bases spanning the gap. The CDR3 runs 14 residues. As DNA, the CDR3 is TGTGCCAGTAGTATCCCGGGTAACACCGGGGAGCTGTTTTTT. This translates into CASSIPGNTGELFF. The whole variable domain, filled in from reference TRBV19 and TRBJ2-2, reads DGGITQSPKYLFRKEGQNVTLSCEQNLNHDAMYWYRQDPGQGLRLIYYSQIVNDFQKGDIAEGYSVSREKKESFPLTVTSAQKNPTAFYLCASSIPGNTGELFFGEGSRLTVL.

The rearrangement joins TRBV27 to TRBJ2-7, with 11 bases identical to TRBD2. V shed 5 bases, J shed 6 bases, and the junction held 6 bases outside the gene matches. CDR1 is MNHEY, CDR2 SMNVEV, per germline (reference sequence). The CDR3 runs 14 residues. CDR3 bases: TGTGCCAGCAGTGCACTAGCGGGAGTTACCGAGCAGTACTTC. It encodes CASSALAGVTEQYF.

This sequence joins TRBV20-1 and TRBJ1-2; D is perhaps TRBD1 (5 bases). The CDR3 totals 10 residues. Trimming left V 7 bases short and J 8 bases short, with 11 bases between. From germline, CDR1 is DFQATT and CDR2 SNEGSKA (reference sequence). CDR3 sequence: CSVGHGGYTF. CDR3 DNA: TGCAGTGTCGGACACGGGGGCTACACCTTC.

As regards this clone: This sample also contains other DNA sequences that code for the same CDR3. J is TRBJ1-1 and V is TRBV6-5, with D unresolved. Trimming cost V 2 bases and J 2 bases, with 6 bases left between them. Germline V gene data show CDR1 as MNHEY and CDR2 as SVGAGI. The CDR3 loop spans 13 amino acids. CDR3 sequence: CASSYRLNTEAFF. CDR3 sequence (DNA): TGTGCCAGCAGTTACCGTCTAAACACTGAAGCTTTCTTT.

This rearrangement joins TRBV27 to TRBJ2-3; tentatively, D is TRBD2 (6 bases). V lost 6 bases and J lost 3, with 10 bases in between. The germline V gene encodes CDR1 MNHEY and CDR2 SMNVEV (reference sequence). The CDR3 consists of 13 residues. The CDR3 DNA is TGTGCCAGCAGCCACGGGGGAACAGATACGCAGTATTTT. Translated: CASSHGGTDTQYF.

In this sample, this clone turned up many times. J is TRBJ1-2 and V is TRBV6-6; a possible D gene is TRBD1 (5 bases). V lost 6 bases and J lost 6, with 14 bases in between. The CDR3 is 13 residues long. The germline V gene encodes CDR1 MNHNY and CDR2 SVGAGI (reference sequence). The CDR3 reads CASRSLQADGYTF. CDR3 DNA sequence: TGTGCCAGCAGATCACTACAGGCTGATGGCTACACCTTC.

This clone occurred once. CDR3 nucleotide sequence: TGTGCCAGCAGATTTACAAGTTTAGGTACGCAGTATTTT. It yields the protein CASRFTSLGTQYF. The chain recombines TRBV28 with TRBJ2-3; no reliable D call. Germline V lookup: CDR1 MDHEN, CDR2 SYDVKM. The CDR3 spans 13 residues. V was cut by 6 bases and J by 8 bases, with 15 bases left in between.

This sequence joins TRBV7-9 and TRBJ1-1; D is perhaps TRBD1 (5 bases). This CDR3 is built from 17 residues. With 5 bases removed from V and 1 base from J, the gap between germline ends came to 20 bases. Germline V gene data show CDR1 as SEHNR and CDR2 as FQNEAQ (reference sequence). As DNA, the CDR3 is TGTGCCAGCAGCCACTCAAGAATGACAGAACGGAACACTGAAGCTTTCTTT. This sequence encodes CASSHSRMTERNTEAFF.

V gene TRBV5-1 combines with J gene TRBJ2-1, with 10 nucleotides matching TRBD1. Per germline, CDR1 SGHRS and CDR2 YFSETQ. V lost 2 bases to trimming and J lost 6 bases; unmatched junction nucleotides: 5. The CDR3 is 15 amino acids. CDR3 in amino acids: CASSLPGTGANEQFF. CDR3 in DNA: TGCGCCAGCAGCTTACCCGGGACAGGGGCCAATGAGCAGTTCTTC.

This clone was found a few times. The chain employs TRBV20-1 and TRBJ1-2, with D possibly TRBD1 on 5 matching bases. This CDR3 comprises 11 residues. Germline-derived CDR1 and CDR2 are DFQATT and SNEGSKA (reference sequence). Trimming removed 0 bases from V and 9 bases from J, with 8 bases in between. The CDR3 bases are TGCAGTGCTAGAGACAGGGAACGCTACACCTTC. Protein sequence: CSARDRERYTF.

The CDR3 loop reads CASSRILPSNTGELFF. CDR3 coding DNA: TGTGCCAGCAGCCGAATACTACCGTCGAACACCGGGGAGCTGTTTTTT. V gene TRBV4-2 combines with J gene TRBJ2-2; no firm D call. The CDR3 spans 16 residues. V lost 4 bases and J 0 bases, leaving 12 bases between the germline ends. CDR1 and CDR2 (germline): LGHNA, YNFKEQ.

CDR3 DNA: TGTGCCAGTAGCACCCTCGGAAACACCATATATTTT. It is translated as CASSTLGNTIYF. The genes are TRBV19 and TRBJ1-3; no reliable D call. V gave up 6 bases and J gave up 4 bases, with 7 bases separating them. The CDR3 extends over 12 amino acids. Germline CDR1 and CDR2: LNHDA and SQIVND (reference sequence).

A note on this clone: The same CDR3 can be traced to other DNA sequences in this sample. The gene calls are TRBV10-3 and TRBJ2-7, with unresolved D. Germline CDR1 ENHRY, CDR2 SYGVKD. The V and J ends lost 4 bases and 1 base respectively, with 2 bases between them. The CDR3 is 11 residues long. As DNA, the CDR3 is TGTGCCATCAGTGCTTCCTACGAGCAGTACTTC. Protein product: CAISASYEQYF.

The chain carries TRBV5-6 and TRBJ2-1; no clear D. Germline CDR1 is SGHDT and CDR2 is YYEEEE. There are 14 residues in the CDR3. Between the trimmed V and J ends, which lost 4 bases and 5 bases, there was a span of 13 bases. The CDR3 coding sequence is TGTGCCAGCAGCCGCGGTACTCTCAACAATGAGCAGTTCTTC. Protein product: CASSRGTLNNEQFF.